Here is one T cell receptor beta chain with its context. The CDR3 length is 17 residues. Germline-derived CDR1 and CDR2 are MNHNS and SASEGT. Germline trimming cut 5 bases from V and 8 bases from J; bases unmatched to any gene: 10. The source of the sample is a study of identical twins. TCRdb reprocessed the 5' RACE reads with MiXCR, giving one entry per CDR3 protein. Among around 250,000 distinct CDR3 sequences listed, roughly 8% were seen once. These data also formed part of another study, on yellow fever vaccine responses in identical twins.

The source material was CD8+ T cells sorted from blood. The chain employs TRBV6-1 and TRBJ2-2, with TRBD2 matching 14 bases. This sequence was found in a young woman in good health. CDR3 sequence: CASSPTSTSGGEGELFF. The CDR3 region has the DNA TGTGCCAGCAGTCCTACTTCGACTAGCGGGGGGGAGGGGGAGCTGTTTTTT.